The rows below give T cell receptor beta chains drawn from one sample of a study of T cells in Graves' hyperthyroidism and ophthalmopathy. TCRdb re-derived calls from the multiplex PCR reads in MiXCR, one entry per CDR3 protein. This sample has 480,000 or so distinct CDR3 sequences, with 13% to 15% found just once. Sequencing was carried out using blood. The receptor set was obtained from a woman under 30 with Graves' hyperthyroidism. The CDR3 runs from the conserved cysteine through the conserved F or W. The D gene is left open where the match is weak. Size tells how often a clone was seen (once, few, many) or the class of an expanded clone, and some rows leave it out.

.,TRBJ2-1,many,TRBV12-3/TRBV12-4,TGTGCCAGCAGTTTTTTTAACAATGAGCAGTTCTTC,CASSFFNNEQFF
TRBD2,TRBJ2-7,many,TRBV20-1,TGCAGTGCTAGAGTTGATAGCGGGGGTCCCTACGAGCAGTACTTC,CSARVDSGGPYEQYF
.,TRBJ1-6,many,TRBV19,TGTGCCAGTAGCGACCGGCCTGCCTATGGACCCCTCCACTTT,CASSDRPAYGPLHF
.,TRBJ2-3,many,TRBV9,TGTGCCAGCAGCGTAGAATGGTTGGGCACAGATACGCAGTATTTT,CASSVEWLGTDTQYF
.,TRBJ2-7,many,TRBV30,TGTGCCTGGTGCTCTAGAGGGAGCTCCTACGAGCAGTACTTC,CAWCSRGSSYEQYF
.,TRBJ1-5,many,TRBV27,TGTGCCAGCAGTTTATCCAGACGTGGAATGAATCAGCCCCAGCATTTT,CASSLSRRGMNQPQHF
.,TRBJ2-1,many,TRBV19,TGTGCCAGTAGTCCGGGTATTAGTGAGCAGTTCTTC,CASSPGISEQFF
TRBD2,TRBJ2-7,many,TRBV7-2,TGTGCCAGCAGCTTAGCTAGCGGGAGGGACTACGAGCAGTACTTC,CASSLASGRDYEQYF
.,TRBJ2-3,.,TRBV10-1,TGCGCCAGCAGTGAATACAGGGTAGGAGCAGATACGCAGTATTTT,CASSEYRVGADTQYF
.,TRBJ2-5,many,TRBV7-7,TGTGCCAGCAGCTTAGCCATACCGGAGACCCAGTACTTC,CASSLAIPETQYF
.,TRBJ2-7,many,TRBV27,TGTGCCAGCAAGGCTGTTGTGGGGATTCGGTCCTACGAGCAGTACTTC,CASKAVVGIRSYEQYF
TRBD2,TRBJ2-5,many,TRBV6-7,TGTGCCAGCAGTTACCTTACTAGCGGGAGTTTATTGGGAGAGACCCAGTACTTC,CASSYLTSGSLLGETQYF
TRBD2,TRBJ2-1,few,TRBV9,TGTGCCAGCAGCGTCGCAGGTGGGGGGGGAGTCTACAATGAGCAGTTCTTC,CASSVAGGGGVYNEQFF
.,TRBJ2-7,.,TRBV7-9,TGTGCCAGCAGCTTACCGTTATCGGGCACTTCCTACGAGCAGTACTTC,CASSLPLSGTSYEQYF
.,TRBJ1-5,many,TRBV6-5,TGTGCCAGCAGTTACTCTGGGTTGGGAAATCAGCCCCAGCATTTT,CASSYSGLGNQPQHF
TRBD2,TRBJ2-1,many,TRBV29-1,TGCAGCGTTGAGCCTGGCGGGAGGCGCAATGAGCAGTTCTTC,CSVEPGGRRNEQFF
TRBD1,TRBJ1-1,many,TRBV29-1,TGCAGCGTTGCCGTGACAGGGGCTAACACTGAAGCTTTCTTT,CSVAVTGANTEAFF
TRBD1,TRBJ2-5,many,TRBV6-1,TGTGCCAGCACCCTACGGGACAGGGTATATCGGACCCAGTACTTC,CASTLRDRVYRTQYF
.,TRBJ1-1,many,TRBV18,TGTGCCAGCTCACCATCCGCCGAGAACACTGAAGCTTTCTTT,CASSPSAENTEAFF
TRBD1,TRBJ1-2,.,TRBV14,TGTGCCAGCAGCCAAGTCAGTAGGGACAGTAACTATGGCTACACCTTC,CASSQVSRDSNYGYTF
.,TRBJ1-1,many,TRBV12-3/TRBV12-4,TGTGCCAGCAGTTCCGCAAATATGAACACTGAAGCTTTCTTT,CASSSANMNTEAFF
TRBD2,TRBJ2-3,many,TRBV27,TGTGCCAGCAGTTTTCCCGGGGGGACGCAGTATTTT,CASSFPGGTQYF
.,TRBJ1-2,many,TRBV3-1,TGTGCCAGCAGCCAGGCAAAATATGGCTACACCTTC,CASSQAKYGYTF
.,TRBJ2-2,many,TRBV7-7,TGTGCTAGCAGCCCCAGGGGTAGCACCGGGGAGCTGTTTTTT,CASSPRGSTGELFF
.,TRBJ2-1,.,TRBV30,TGTGCCTGGATTGACGGGTGGGGGAATGAGCAGTTCTTC,CAWIDGWGNEQFF
.,TRBJ1-2,many,TRBV28,TGTGCCAGCAGTTCCAACAGGGAGGCGAACTATGGCTACACCTTC,CASSSNREANYGYTF
.,TRBJ1-1,.,TRBV3-1,TGTGCCAGCACCTTGCTGGGGGGCACTAAAGCTTTCTTT,CASTLLGGTKAFF
.,TRBJ1-1,.,TRBV5-4,TGTGCCAGCAGCCCGGCGACTAGGGCTGAAGCTTTCTTT,CASSPATRAEAFF
TRBD2,TRBJ2-5,many,TRBV19,TGTGCCAGTAGTATGGTAGCGGGAGTGGAGACCCAGTACTTC,CASSMVAGVETQYF
TRBD1,TRBJ1-5,many,TRBV12-3/TRBV12-4,TGTGCCAGCAGTTTCCGGACAGGGACCTTCAATCAGCCCCAGCATTTT,CASSFRTGTFNQPQHF
TRBD2,TRBJ2-7,many,TRBV3-1,TGTGCCAGCAGCCTTAAAGGACTAGCGGGAGCTCGGTCCTACGAGCAGTACTTC,CASSLKGLAGARSYEQYF
.,TRBJ2-4,many,TRBV12-3/TRBV12-4,TGTGCCAGCAGTTTAGACTGGGGGCAAAACATTCAGTACTTC,CASSLDWGQNIQYF
.,TRBJ1-1,many,TRBV2,TGTGCCAGCAGTTTCGAGACGGTGAACACTGAAGCTTTCTTT,CASSFETVNTEAFF
.,TRBJ2-5,many,TRBV9,TGTGCCAGCAGCGTAGCGGTCGCCGGCGGGTCGACCCAGTACTTC,CASSVAVAGGSTQYF
TRBD2,TRBJ2-7,.,TRBV7-2,TGTGCCAGCAGCTCCTCCGGGACTAGCGGGATCGCCTACGAGCAGTACTTC,CASSSSGTSGIAYEQYF
.,TRBJ1-1,.,TRBV7-2,TGTGCCAGCAGCTTTCGAAAAAGCCGGGTCGAAGCTTTCTTT,CASSFRKSRVEAFF
TRBD2,TRBJ2-7,many,TRBV12-3/TRBV12-4,TGTGCCAGCAGTCGGACTAGCGGGAGGGCAGCCGAGCAGTACTTC,CASSRTSGRAAEQYF
.,TRBJ2-4,few,TRBV6-5,TGTGCCAGCAGCCCTAGTGGGGACATTCAGTACTTC,CASSPSGDIQYF
.,TRBJ2-7,many,TRBV11-2,TGTGCCAGCAGCTTAGAGGGGACGGGAGCCTACGAGCAGTACTTC,CASSLEGTGAYEQYF
TRBD2,TRBJ2-5,many,TRBV3-1,TGTGCCAGCAGCCGAGGGACTAGCGGGGGAACCTCTCAAGAGACCCAGTACTTC,CASSRGTSGGTSQETQYF
.,TRBJ1-4,many,TRBV30,TGTGCCTGGAGTGTACATGGCAGGGCGGAAAAACTGTTTTTT,CAWSVHGRAEKLFF
TRBD1,TRBJ2-2,many,TRBV7-3,TGTGCCAGCAGCTTACATGCAGGGGGGAACACCGGGGAGCTGTTTTTT,CASSLHAGGNTGELFF
TRBD2,TRBJ2-1,many,TRBV29-1,TGCAGCGTTGAAGAGGGGGCTAGCGGGAGATACAATGAGCAGTTCTTC,CSVEEGASGRYNEQFF
TRBD2,TRBJ2-3,.,TRBV4-1,TGCGCCAGCAGCCAAGATCGGTGGCGGGAGCAGAGAGATACGCAGTATTTT,CASSQDRWREQRDTQYF
.,TRBJ1-5,many,TRBV5-1,TGCGCCAGCAGTACGGTGGGGGGACCCAATCAGCCCCAGCATTTT,CASSTVGGPNQPQHF
.,TRBJ2-2,many,TRBV12-3/TRBV12-4,TGTGCCAGCAGTTTTCAGAGCGAGAACACCGGGGAGCTGTTTTTT,CASSFQSENTGELFF
.,TRBJ2-3,.,TRBV2,TGTGCCAATGCTGGGATCACAGATACGCAGTATTTT,CANAGITDTQYF
.,TRBJ1-1,many,TRBV27,TGTGCCAGCAGTTTATCTGCAGGGATGAACACTGAAGCTTTCTTT,CASSLSAGMNTEAFF
.,TRBJ1-3,.,TRBV6-1,TGTGCCAGCAGATCCCCGACAGGTTGGAGAAACACCATATATTTT,CASRSPTGWRNTIYF
.,TRBJ2-4,many,TRBV27,TGTGCCAGCAGACCCCCCCAGGGGTCTGGGGCCAAAAACATTCAGTACTTC,CASRPPQGSGAKNIQYF
.,TRBJ2-1,many,TRBV6-1,TGTGCCAGCAGTGAAGGTTCAGGCGGTTGGCGGGGCCTCTCCTACAATGAGCAGTTCTTC,CASSEGSGGWRGLSYNEQFF
TRBD1,TRBJ1-5,many,TRBV19,TGTGCCAGTACCGCACAGCAGGGGGGCAATCAGCCCCAGCATTTT,CASTAQQGGNQPQHF
.,TRBJ2-7,many,TRBV11-3,TGTGCCAGCAGCTTAACTACAGGGAGGGCCTACGAGCAGTACTTC,CASSLTTGRAYEQYF
TRBD2,TRBJ2-1,.,TRBV24-1,TGTGCCACCAGTGATGGAGGGAGGGCCACGGATGAGCAGTTCTTC,CATSDGGRATDEQFF
TRBD1,TRBJ2-5,many,TRBV11-2,TGTGCCAGCAGTCGTGGGGGACAGGGGCACCAAGAGACCCAGTACTTC,CASSRGGQGHQETQYF
TRBD2,TRBJ2-7,many,TRBV20-1,TGCAGTGCCTGGGGACTAGCGGGGAGCTCCTACGAGCAGTACTTC,CSAWGLAGSSYEQYF
.,TRBJ1-4,many,TRBV5-8,TGTGCCAGCAGACGGACAGATACAACTAATGAAAAACTGTTTTTT,CASRRTDTTNEKLFF
.,TRBJ2-3,many,TRBV11-3,TGTGCCAGCAGCCCCCATGGGCGGGCCACAGATACGCAGTATTTT,CASSPHGRATDTQYF
TRBD2,TRBJ2-1,few,TRBV19,TGTGCCAGTAGTCCCCGGGGGACTAGGAGCTCCTACAATGAGCAGTTCTTC,CASSPRGTRSSYNEQFF